A single sample gave rise to the 24 T cell receptor beta chains below, sequenced in a study of CD8+ T cells in alopecia areata. The sample's treatment: oral pan-JAK inhibitor, 5-10 mg twice daily. Following RNA extraction, reverse transcription yielded cDNA that acted as the sequencing template. Method: immunoSEQ multiplex PCR; TCRdb's copy keeps in-frame clones and lacks some. The repertoire holds 200,000 or so clones, with roughly 50% as singletons. The sample consisted of CD4+ T cells sorted from blood, taken at week 24, from a patient treated with tofacitinib. All receptors derive from a human donor with alopecia areata.

The chain is built from TRBV7-8 and TRBJ2-1; 9 bases fit TRBD1. With 4 bases clipped from V and 1 base from J, the junction kept 5 bases outside the gene matches. The CDR3 has 16 amino acids. CDR1 and CDR2 from the germline V gene are SGHVS and FQNEAQ. The CDR3, as DNA: TGTGCCAGCAGCTCTACCGGGACAGGGTCCTACAATGAGCAGTTCTTC. Protein product: CASSSTGTGSYNEQFF. Supplemented by reference TRBV7-8 and TRBJ2-1, the full variable domain reads GAGVSQSPRYKVAKRGQDVALRCDPISGHVSLFWYQQALGQGPEFLTYFQNEAQLDKSGLPSDRFFAERPEGSVSTLKIQRTQQEDSAVYLCASSSTGTGSYNEQFFGPGTRLTVL.

V is TRBV4-1 and J is TRBJ2-5; no reliable D call. The CDR3 length is 13 residues. Germline CDR1 reads MGHRA; CDR2 reads YSYEKL. V was cut by 4 bases and J by 4 bases, with 10 bases left in between. The CDR3 bases are TGCGCCAGCAGCCGGGTGGGGTCAGAGACCCAGTACTTC. It specifies CASSRVGSETQYF.

The V and J genes are TRBV12-5 and TRBJ2-5, with D tentatively TRBD1 (6 bases). CDR1 and CDR2 from the germline V gene are LGHNT and FRNRAP. The V gene lost 7 bases and the J gene lost 5 bases, with 14 bases spanning the gap. The CDR3 totals 13 residues. CDR3 sequence reads: CASAQAGAETQYF. Written as DNA, the CDR3 is TGTGCTAGTGCCCAAGCAGGGGCCGAGACCCAGTACTTC.

This chain joins TRBV30 and TRBJ2-3; 7 bases align to TRBD1. With 3 bases clipped from V and 2 bases from J, the junction kept 14 bases outside the gene matches. CDR1 and CDR2 from the germline V gene are GTSNPN and SVGIG (reference sequence). This CDR3 has 17 amino acids. Here the CDR3 reads CAWRLRDRLNITDTQYF. CDR3 coding DNA: TGTGCCTGGAGACTCCGGGACAGACTAAACATCACAGATACGCAGTATTTT.

The V and J genes are TRBV2 and TRBJ1-4; D is undetermined. Germline V lookup: CDR1 SNHLY, CDR2 FYNNEI. V gave up 4 bases and J gave up 7 bases, with 10 bases separating them. The CDR3 length is 13 residues. The CDR3 sequence is CASSAGLREKLFF. DNA for the CDR3: TGTGCCAGCAGTGCCGGGCTCCGTGAAAAACTGTTTTTT.

CDR3 nucleotide sequence: TGTGCCAGCACCCCACTAAGCGGTAGCACAGATACGCAGTATTTT. Its protein product is CASTPLSGSTDTQYF. The chain recombines TRBV6-5 with TRBJ2-3; tentatively, D is TRBD2 (5 bases). V was clipped by 7 bases and J by 0 bases, with 14 bases between them. Germline CDR1 reads MNHEY; CDR2 reads SVGAGI. The CDR3 has 15 amino acids.

This rearrangement joins TRBV30 to TRBJ1-2; possible D gene TRBD1, 5 bases. The CDR3 contains 14 residues. Germline CDR1 GTSNPN, CDR2 SVGIG (reference sequence). V lost 1 base and J lost 4, with 13 bases in between. CDR3 loop: CAWSAAGRGYGYTF. The CDR3 DNA follows: TGTGCCTGGAGTGCCGCCGGGAGGGGCTATGGCTACACCTTC. Variable domain in full (rest from reference TRBV30 and TRBJ1-2): SQTIHQWPATLVQPVGSPLSLECTVEGTSNPNLYWYRQAAGRGLQLLFYSVGIGQISSEVPQNLSASRPQDRQFILSSKKLLLSDSGFYLCAWSAAGRGYGYTFGSGTRLTVV.

The chain uses TRBV15 and TRBJ2-7; D gene unclear. The germline V gene encodes CDR1 LNHNV and CDR2 YYDKDF (reference sequence). V was clipped by 0 bases and J by 2 bases, with 8 bases between them. The CDR3 contains 14 residues. CDR3 nucleotide sequence: TGTGCCACCAGCAGAGAGGTGGTAACCTACGAGCAGTACTTC. Residues: CATSREVVTYEQYF.

This clone was seen only a few times. This chain links TRBV7-2 with TRBJ2-5; D uncertain. The length of the CDR3 is 14 residues. The ends were cut back, 5 bases at V and 4 bases at J, with 14 bases in the middle. The germline CDR1 and CDR2 sequences are SGHTA and FQGNSA. CDR3 bases: TGTGCCAGCAGCCCAATCGACGGCTTAGAGACCCAGTACTTC. As protein: CASSPIDGLETQYF.

The chain links TRBV6-5 to TRBJ1-1; weak D call: TRBD1 (6 bases). This CDR3 is built from 13 residues. V lost 10 bases to trimming and J lost 3 bases, with 15 bases between them. The germline gives CDR1 MNHEY, CDR2 SVGAGI. The CDR3 reads CAISRGTDTEAFF. The CDR3 DNA is TGTGCCATCAGCAGGGGAACGGACACTGAAGCTTTCTTT.

This clone turned up a few times. The gene calls are TRBV30 and TRBJ1-4; D is ambiguous. Germline CDR1 reads GTSNPN; CDR2 reads SVGIG (reference sequence). The germline V and J ends were trimmed by 4 bases and 6 bases, with 9 bases remaining between them. The CDR3 runs 12 residues. CDR3 amino acids: CAWTAYDEKLFF. The DNA for the CDR3 is TGTGCCTGGACAGCCTATGATGAAAAACTGTTTTTT.

This clone was seen ten or more times. This chain links TRBV2 with TRBJ1-4, with 7 bases lining up with TRBD1. Germline V lookup: CDR1 SNHLY, CDR2 FYNNEI. The V segment lost 0 bases and the J segment 7 bases; nucleotides outside the gene matches: 2. The length of the CDR3 is 14 residues. The CDR3 sequence: CASSEAGGREKLFF. The CDR3 bases are TGTGCCAGCAGTGAAGCAGGGGGCCGTGAAAAACTGTTTTTT.

There are a few counts of this clone. This chain uses TRBV4-3 with TRBJ1-6; 10 bases are shared with TRBD1. In germline, CDR1 is LGHNA, CDR2 YSLEER. The V and J ends lost 0 bases and 7 bases, in that order; junction bases with no gene match: 3. The CDR3 covers 16 residues. CDR3 region: CASSQEPGQGNSPLHF. For the CDR3, the DNA is TGCGCCAGCAGCCAAGAACCGGGACAGGGGAATTCACCCCTCCACTTT.

This clone is a singleton in its sample. This sequence joins TRBV5-4 and TRBJ2-3, with TRBD1 matching 10 bases. This CDR3 region has 16 residues. Germline CDR1 is SGHNT and CDR2 is YYREEE (reference sequence). Trimming cost V 5 bases and J 4 bases; bases outside gene matches: 10. CDR3 nucleotide sequence: TGTGCCAGCAGTAGACAGGGGGCGGTTGTCGCAGATACGCAGTATTTT. Amino acid sequence: CASSRQGAVVADTQYF.

This chain connects TRBV29-1 to TRBJ2-3; a possible D gene is TRBD2 (6 bases). Germline CDR1 reads SQVTM; CDR2 reads ANQGSEA. The CDR3 loop spans 19 amino acids. Trimming took off 2 bases at V and 2 bases at J, with 26 bases between the two ends. This CDR3 is CSVEQRQVRVGRATDTQYF. The CDR3 nucleotides read TGCAGCGTTGAACAGCGGCAAGTTAGAGTCGGGAGAGCCACAGATACGCAGTATTTT.

This clone was detected only once. V gene TRBV4-1 combines with J gene TRBJ1-2, with 7 bases aligning to TRBD1. Germline V CDR1 and CDR2: MGHRA, YSYEKL. J was trimmed by 7 bases and V by 5 bases; bases with no gene match: 7. The CDR3 is 13 amino acids. The CDR3 here is CASSSDRLAGYTF. The CDR3 DNA reads TGCGCCAGCAGCTCGGACAGGTTGGCTGGCTACACCTTC.

This clone was seen a few times. V is TRBV20-1 and J is TRBJ2-5; no reliable D call. This CDR3 spans 11 amino acids. Germline CDR1 is DFQATT and CDR2 is SNEGSKA (reference sequence). The V and J ends lost 7 bases and 3 bases respectively, with 9 bases between them. CDR3 sequence (DNA): TGCAGTGTTGGCCGAGAAGAGACCCAGTACTTC. Encoded protein: CSVGREETQYF.

The chain has TRBV30 and TRBJ2-5; 9 positions agree with TRBD2. The CDR3 totals 15 residues. Germline assignment: CDR1 GTSNPN and CDR2 SVGIG (reference sequence). The junction had 7 bases not matched to a gene; V was cut back by 2 bases and J by 3 bases. CDR3 in DNA: TGTGCCTGGAGTAATCGCGGGAGGGCCGAAGAGACCCAGTACTTC. Translation: CAWSNRGRAEETQYF.

As concerns this clone: Different DNA sequences within this sample yield the same CDR3. The chain combines TRBV5-1 with TRBJ2-5; D gene unclear. Trimming shortened V by 0 bases and J by 3 bases, and 6 bases separated the two germline ends. The CDR3 runs 13 residues. Germline assignment: CDR1 SGHRS and CDR2 YFSETQ. The CDR3 is CASSLEAEETQYF. The CDR3, as DNA: TGCGCCAGCAGCTTGGAGGCCGAAGAGACCCAGTACTTC.

This clone occurred a few times. The chain has TRBV29-1 and TRBJ2-1; 9 bases align to TRBD2. The CDR3 length is 14 residues. V was clipped by 5 bases and J by 3 bases; unmatched bases: 5. The V gene's germline CDR1 is SQVTM and CDR2 ANQGSEA. The CDR3 protein is CSVYLTSGYNEQFF. The CDR3 nucleotides read TGCAGCGTTTATTTGACTAGCGGCTACAATGAGCAGTTCTTC.

This rearrangement joins TRBV5-1 to TRBJ1-1; D is uncertain. Trimming stripped 4 bases from V and 2 bases from J, with 18 bases between. The CDR3 is 16 residues long. CDR1 SGHRS and CDR2 YFSETQ come from the germline V gene. This CDR3 is CASSPGRGVTNTEAFF. In DNA form, the CDR3 reads TGCGCCAGCAGCCCGGGCCGTGGGGTGACTAACACTGAAGCTTTCTTT.

This clone was recorded many times. This chain uses TRBV7-9 with TRBJ2-7, with TRBD1 as a possible D gene (5 bases). CDR1 SEHNR and CDR2 FQNEAQ come from the germline V gene (reference sequence). The CDR3 has 14 residues. The ends were cut back, 1 base at V and 2 bases at J, with 9 bases in the middle. CDR3 sequence: CASSLGGSAYEQYF. CDR3 sequence (DNA): TGTGCCAGCAGCTTAGGGGGCTCTGCCTACGAGCAGTACTTC. Based on the CDR3 plus reference TRBV7-9 and TRBJ2-7, the full variable domain is DTGVSQNPRHKITKRGQNVTFRCDPISEHNRLYWYRQTLGQGPEFLTYFQNEAQLEKSRLLSDRFSAERPKGSFSTLEIQRTEQGDSAMYLCASSLGGSAYEQYFGPGTRLTVT.

V is TRBV29-1 and J is TRBJ1-2, with D possibly TRBD1 on 6 matching bases. The CDR3 is 14 amino acids. Germline V gene data show CDR1 as SQVTM and CDR2 as ANQGSEA. Trimming removed 5 bases at V and 7 bases at J, with 20 bases between. CDR3 amino acids: CSVYTGNLQTGYTF. CDR3 nucleotides: TGCAGCGTTTACACAGGGAATCTACAAACTGGCTACACCTTC.

This sequence joins TRBV25-1 and TRBJ1-4; TRBD1 matches at 10 bases. Germline CDR1 MGHDK, CDR2 SYGVNS. The CDR3 sequence is 16 residues long. V was clipped by 7 bases and J by 6 bases; unmatched bases: 11. CDR3: CASTPRTGTGDEKLFF. CDR3 in DNA: TGTGCCAGCACCCCCAGAACAGGGACAGGGGATGAAAAACTGTTTTTT.